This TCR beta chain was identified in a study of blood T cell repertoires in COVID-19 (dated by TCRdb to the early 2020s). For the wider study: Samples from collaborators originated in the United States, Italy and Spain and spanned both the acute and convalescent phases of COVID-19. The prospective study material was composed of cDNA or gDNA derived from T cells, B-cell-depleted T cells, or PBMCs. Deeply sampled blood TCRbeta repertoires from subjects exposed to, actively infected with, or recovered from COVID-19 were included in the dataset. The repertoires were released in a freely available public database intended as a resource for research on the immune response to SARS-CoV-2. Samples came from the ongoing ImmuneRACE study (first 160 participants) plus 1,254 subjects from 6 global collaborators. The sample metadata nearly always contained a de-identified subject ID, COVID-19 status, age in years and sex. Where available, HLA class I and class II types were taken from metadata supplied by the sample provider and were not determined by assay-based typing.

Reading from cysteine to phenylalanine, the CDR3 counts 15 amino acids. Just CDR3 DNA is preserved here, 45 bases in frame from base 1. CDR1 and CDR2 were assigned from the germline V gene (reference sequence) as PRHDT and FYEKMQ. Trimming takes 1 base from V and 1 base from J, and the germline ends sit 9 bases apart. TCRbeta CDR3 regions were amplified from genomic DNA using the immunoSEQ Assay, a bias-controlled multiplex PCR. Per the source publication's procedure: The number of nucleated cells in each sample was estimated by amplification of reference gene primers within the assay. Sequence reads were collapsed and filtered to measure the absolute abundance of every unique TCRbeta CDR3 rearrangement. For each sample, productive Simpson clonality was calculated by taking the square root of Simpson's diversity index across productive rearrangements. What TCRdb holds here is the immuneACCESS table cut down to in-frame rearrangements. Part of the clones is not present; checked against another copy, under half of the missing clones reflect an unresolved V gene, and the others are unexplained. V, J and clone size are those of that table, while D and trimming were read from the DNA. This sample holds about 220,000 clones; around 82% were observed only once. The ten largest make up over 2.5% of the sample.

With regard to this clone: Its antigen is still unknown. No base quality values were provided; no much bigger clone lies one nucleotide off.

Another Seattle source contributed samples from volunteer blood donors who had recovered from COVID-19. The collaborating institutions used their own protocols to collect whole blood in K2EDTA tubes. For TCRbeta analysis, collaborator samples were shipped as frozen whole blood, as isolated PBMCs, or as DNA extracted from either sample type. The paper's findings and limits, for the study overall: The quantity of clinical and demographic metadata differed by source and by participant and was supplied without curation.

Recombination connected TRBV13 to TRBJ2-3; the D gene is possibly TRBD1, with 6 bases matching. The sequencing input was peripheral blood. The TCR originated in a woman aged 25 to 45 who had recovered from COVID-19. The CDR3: CASSLDRDGTDTQYF. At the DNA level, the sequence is TGTGCCAGCAGCTTAGACAGGGATGGCACAGATACGCAGTATTTT.